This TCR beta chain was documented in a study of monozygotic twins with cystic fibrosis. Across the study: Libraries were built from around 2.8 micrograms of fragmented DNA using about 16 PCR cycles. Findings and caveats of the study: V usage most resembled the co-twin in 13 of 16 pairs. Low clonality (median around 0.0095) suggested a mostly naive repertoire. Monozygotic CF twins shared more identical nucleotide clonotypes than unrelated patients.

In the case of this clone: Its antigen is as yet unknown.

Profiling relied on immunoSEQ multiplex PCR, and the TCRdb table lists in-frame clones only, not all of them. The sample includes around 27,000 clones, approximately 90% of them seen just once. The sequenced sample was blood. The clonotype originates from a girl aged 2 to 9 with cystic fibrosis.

The CDR3 nucleotides read TGCGCCAGCAGCTCACCGGGACCGAGCTCCTACGAGCAGTACTTC. This codes for CASSSPGPSSYEQYF. The chain employs TRBV5-1 and TRBJ2-7; D possibly matches TRBD1 or TRBD2 (5 bases each). Trimming shortened V by 3 bases and J by 0 bases, and 13 bases separated the two germline ends. In germline, CDR1 is SGHRS, CDR2 YFSETQ. This CDR3 spans 15 amino acids.